The TCR beta chain under discussion was sequenced for a study of blood T cell repertoires in COVID-19. How the authors handled the data: Amplifying reference gene primers gave estimates of nucleated cell counts. Profiling relied on immunoSEQ multiplex PCR, and the TCRdb table lists in-frame clones only, not all of them. V and J calls and clone size are given by that table; D and trimming were obtained from the DNA. The sample gives approximately 70,000 clones, 88% of which show up once; about 6% is in the top ten. Germline V gene lookup returns CDR1 MNHNS and CDR2 SASEGT. This CDR3 region has 11 residues. Trimming removed 3 bases at V and 5 bases at J, with 4 bases between.

What was sequenced was peripheral blood. J is TRBJ1-2 and V is TRBV6-1; no clear D gene. The sequence was collected from a woman aged 70-85 years with acute or convalescent COVID-19. In DNA form, the CDR3 reads TGTGCCAGCAGTGACCTTTATGGCTACACCTTC. This gives the protein CASSDLYGYTF.